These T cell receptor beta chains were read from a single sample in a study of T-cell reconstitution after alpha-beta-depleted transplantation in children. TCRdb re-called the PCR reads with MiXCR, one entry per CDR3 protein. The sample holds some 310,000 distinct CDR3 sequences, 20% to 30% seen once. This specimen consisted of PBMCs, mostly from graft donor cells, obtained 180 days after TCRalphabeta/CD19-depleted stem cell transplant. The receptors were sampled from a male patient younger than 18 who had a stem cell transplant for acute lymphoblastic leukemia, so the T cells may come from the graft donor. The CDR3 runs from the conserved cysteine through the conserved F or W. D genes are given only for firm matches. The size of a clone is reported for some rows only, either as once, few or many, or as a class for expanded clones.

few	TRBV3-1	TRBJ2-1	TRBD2	CASSQGGGGPYNEQFF	TGTGCCAGCAGCCAAGGGGGCGGGGGACCGTACAATGAGCAGTTCTTC
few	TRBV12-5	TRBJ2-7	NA	CASGAPRQAF	TGTGCTAGTGGTGCACCCCGACAGGCTTTC
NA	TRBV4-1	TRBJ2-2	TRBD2	CASSQKGWTSGVVTGELFF	TGCGCCAGCAGCCAAAAGGGGTGGACTAGCGGGGTTGTGACCGGGGAGCTGTTTTTT
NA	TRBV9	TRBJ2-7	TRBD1	CASSPWGRDRVTSEQYF	TGTGCCAGCAGCCCTTGGGGAAGGGACAGGGTAACGAGCGAGCAGTACTTC
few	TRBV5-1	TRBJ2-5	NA	CASSSRALQETQYF	TGCGCCAGCAGCTCCAGGGCCCTCCAAGAGACCCAGTACTTC
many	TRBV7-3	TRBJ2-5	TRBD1	CASSAGTGQETQYF	TGTGCCAGCAGCGCCGGGACAGGCCAAGAGACCCAGTACTTC
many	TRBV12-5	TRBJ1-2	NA	CASGLKAGRDLSFNNYGYTF	TGTGCTAGTGGTTTGAAAGCTGGACGGGACCTTAGTTTCAATAACTATGGCTACACCTTC
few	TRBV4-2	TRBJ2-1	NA	CASSQVRTTPYNEQFF	TGTGCCAGCAGCCAAGTGAGGACTACCCCCTACAATGAGCAGTTCTTC
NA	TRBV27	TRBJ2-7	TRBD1	CASSLQGELYEQYF	TGTGCCAGCAGTTTACAGGGGGAGCTTTACGAGCAGTACTTC
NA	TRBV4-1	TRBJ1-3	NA	CASSHNRESGNTIYF	TGCGCCAGCAGCCACAACAGGGAGTCTGGAAACACCATATATTTT
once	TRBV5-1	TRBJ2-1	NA	CASSLSGSRTYNEQFF	TGCGCCAGCAGCTTGTCAGGATCTAGAACCTACAATGAGCAGTTCTTC
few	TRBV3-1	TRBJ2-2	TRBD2	CASSQLAGSSGELFF	TGTGCCAGCAGCCAACTAGCGGGGAGTTCCGGGGAGCTGTTTTTT
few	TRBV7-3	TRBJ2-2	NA	CASSATEGIPTGELFF	TGTGCCAGCAGCGCAACCGAGGGGATTCCCACCGGGGAGCTGTTTTTT
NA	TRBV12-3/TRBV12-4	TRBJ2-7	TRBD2	CAPLLAGGPDEQYF	TGTGCCCCCCTACTAGCGGGAGGGCCGGACGAGCAGTACTTC
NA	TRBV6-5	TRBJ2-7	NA	CASSYGPFNNEQYF	TGTGCCAGCAGTTACGGACCGTTTAACAACGAGCAGTACTTC
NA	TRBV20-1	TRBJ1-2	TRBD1	CSARDPTGVFGYTF	TGCAGTGCTAGAGATCCGACAGGGGTTTTCGGCTACACCTTC
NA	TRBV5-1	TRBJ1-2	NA	CASSFPGEGDYGYTF	TGCGCCAGCAGCTTCCCCGGAGAGGGGGACTATGGCTACACCTTC